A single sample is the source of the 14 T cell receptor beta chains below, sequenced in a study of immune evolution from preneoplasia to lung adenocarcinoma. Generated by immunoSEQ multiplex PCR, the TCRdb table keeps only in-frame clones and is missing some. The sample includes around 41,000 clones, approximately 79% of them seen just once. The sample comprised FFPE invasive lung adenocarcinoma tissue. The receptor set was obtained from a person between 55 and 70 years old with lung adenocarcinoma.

This chain's CDR3 is CASSPRGWGTEAFF. DNA for the CDR3: TGTGCCAGCAGCCCGAGGGGGTGGGGCACTGAAGCTTTCTTT. The rearrangement links TRBV7-9 to TRBJ1-1, with D possibly TRBD1 on 6 matching bases. The CDR3 totals 14 residues. Germline CDR1 and CDR2: SEHNR and FQNEAQ (reference sequence). Trimming took 5 bases from V and 4 from J, leaving 14 bases between them.

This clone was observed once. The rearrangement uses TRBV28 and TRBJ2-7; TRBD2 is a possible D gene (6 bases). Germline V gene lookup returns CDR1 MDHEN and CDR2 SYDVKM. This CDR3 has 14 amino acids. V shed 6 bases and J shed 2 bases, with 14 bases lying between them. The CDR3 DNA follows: TGTGCCAGCAGAGGGACCGGGAGTCCCTACGAGCAGTACTTC. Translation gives CASRGTGSPYEQYF.

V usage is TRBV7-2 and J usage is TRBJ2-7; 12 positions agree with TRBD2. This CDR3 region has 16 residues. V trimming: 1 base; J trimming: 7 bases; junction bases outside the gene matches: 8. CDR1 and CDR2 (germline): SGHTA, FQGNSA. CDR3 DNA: TGTGCCAGCAGCTTAGAGGCTAGCGGGAGGGGGCGGGAGCAGTACTTC. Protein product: CASSLEASGRGREQYF.

CDR3 coding DNA: TGCGCCAGCAGTAGGAAGGGACTAGCGGACTACGAGCAGTACTTC. Its translation is CASSRKGLADYEQYF. The rearrangement links TRBV5-1 to TRBJ2-7; TRBD2 matches at 11 bases. This CDR3 comprises 15 residues. Germline CDR1 reads SGHRS; CDR2 reads YFSETQ. V lost 5 bases to trimming and J lost 3 bases; unmatched junction nucleotides: 7.

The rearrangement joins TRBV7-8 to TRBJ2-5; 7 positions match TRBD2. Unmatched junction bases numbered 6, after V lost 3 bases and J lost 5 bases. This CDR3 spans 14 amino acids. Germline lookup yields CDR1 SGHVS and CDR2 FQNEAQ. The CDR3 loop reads CASSLGRVRETQYF. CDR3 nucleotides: TGTGCCAGCAGCTTGGGGAGGGTTAGGGAGACCCAGTACTTC. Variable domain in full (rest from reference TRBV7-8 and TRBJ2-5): GAGVSQSPRYKVAKRGQDVALRCDPISGHVSLFWYQQALGQGPEFLTYFQNEAQLDKSGLPSDRFFAERPEGSVSTLKIQRTQQEDSAVYLCASSLGRVRETQYFGPGTRLLVL.

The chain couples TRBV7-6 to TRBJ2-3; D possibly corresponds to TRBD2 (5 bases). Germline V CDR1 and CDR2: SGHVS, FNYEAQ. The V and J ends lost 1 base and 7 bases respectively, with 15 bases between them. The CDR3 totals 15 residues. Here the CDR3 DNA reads TGTGCCAGCAGCTTAGTACCAGCGGCCCTTAATACGCAGTATTTT. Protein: CASSLVPAALNTQYF.

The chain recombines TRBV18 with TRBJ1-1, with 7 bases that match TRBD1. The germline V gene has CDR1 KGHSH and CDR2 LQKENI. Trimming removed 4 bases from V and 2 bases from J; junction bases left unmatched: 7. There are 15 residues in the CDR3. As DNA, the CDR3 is TGTGCCAGCTCACTCACCGGGACAGCAAACACTGAAGCTTTCTTT. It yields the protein CASSLTGTANTEAFF.

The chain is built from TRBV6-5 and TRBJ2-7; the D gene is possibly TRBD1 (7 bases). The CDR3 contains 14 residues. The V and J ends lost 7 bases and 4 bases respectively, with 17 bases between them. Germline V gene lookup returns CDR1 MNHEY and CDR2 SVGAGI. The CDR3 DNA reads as TGTGCCAGCACCAGGCGGGGACAGATATACGAGCAGTACTTC. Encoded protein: CASTRRGQIYEQYF.

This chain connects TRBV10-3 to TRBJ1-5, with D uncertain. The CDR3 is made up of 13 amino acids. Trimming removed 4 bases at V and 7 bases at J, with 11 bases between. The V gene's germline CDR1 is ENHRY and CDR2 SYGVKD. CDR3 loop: CAISGEGRQPQHF. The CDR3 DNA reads TGTGCCATCAGTGGAGAGGGTCGCCAGCCCCAGCATTTT.

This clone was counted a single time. The CDR3 region has the DNA TGTGCCAGCAGCCAATTGGACAGGAACACTGAAGCTTTCTTT. This sequence encodes CASSQLDRNTEAFF. The chain is built from TRBV4-2 and TRBJ1-1; possibly TRBD1 for D (6 bases). Trimming pared 2 bases from V and 1 base from J, leaving 8 bases between. The CDR3 runs to 14 residues. The germline gives CDR1 LGHNA, CDR2 YNFKEQ.

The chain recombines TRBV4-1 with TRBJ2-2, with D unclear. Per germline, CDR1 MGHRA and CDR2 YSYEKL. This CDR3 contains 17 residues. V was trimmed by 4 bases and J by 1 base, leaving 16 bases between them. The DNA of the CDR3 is TGCGCCAGCAGCCCCCGGTGGAGCTGGGAGAACACCGGGGAGCTGTTTTTT. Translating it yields CASSPRWSWENTGELFF.

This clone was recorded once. In nucleotides, the CDR3 is TGTGCCAGTAGTATAGTAAAGACATCGGGTTACAATGAGCAGTTCTTC. Translating gives CASSIVKTSGYNEQFF. This chain links TRBV19 with TRBJ2-1; unclear D gene. V was trimmed by 1 base and J by 4 bases, leaving 14 bases between them. CDR1 and CDR2 (germline): LNHDA, SQIVND (reference sequence). This CDR3 spans 16 amino acids.

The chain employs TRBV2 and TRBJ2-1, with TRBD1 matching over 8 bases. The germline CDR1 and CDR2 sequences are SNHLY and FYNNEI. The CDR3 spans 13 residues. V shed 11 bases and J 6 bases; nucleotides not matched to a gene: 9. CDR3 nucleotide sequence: TGTGCCTCCCAAGGACAGGGCTTCAATGAGCAGTTCTTC. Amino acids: CASQGQGFNEQFF.

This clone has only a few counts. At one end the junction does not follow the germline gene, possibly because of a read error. The CDR3 bases are TGTGCCAGCAGCTTAGTAGCGTCAGTTCCGGCGCACTTT. Translating it yields CASSLVASVPAHF. V usage is TRBV11-2 and J usage is TRBJ2-3; the D gene is possibly TRBD2 (5 bases). Per germline, CDR1 SGHAT and CDR2 FQNNGV. The CDR3 covers 13 residues.